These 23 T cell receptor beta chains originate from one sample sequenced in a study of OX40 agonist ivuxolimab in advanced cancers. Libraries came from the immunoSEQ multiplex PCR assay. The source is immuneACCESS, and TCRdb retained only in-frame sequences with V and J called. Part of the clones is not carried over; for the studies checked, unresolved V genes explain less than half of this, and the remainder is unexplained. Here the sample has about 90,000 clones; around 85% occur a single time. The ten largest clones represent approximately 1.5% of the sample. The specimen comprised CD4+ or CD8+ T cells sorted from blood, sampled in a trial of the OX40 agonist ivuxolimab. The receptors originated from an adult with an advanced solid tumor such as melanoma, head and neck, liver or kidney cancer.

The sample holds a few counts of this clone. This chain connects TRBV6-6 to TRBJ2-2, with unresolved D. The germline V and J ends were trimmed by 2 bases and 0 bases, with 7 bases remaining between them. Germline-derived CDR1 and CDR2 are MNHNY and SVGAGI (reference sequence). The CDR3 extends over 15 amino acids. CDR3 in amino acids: CASSYRLPNTGELFF. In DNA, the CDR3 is TGTGCCAGCAGTTACAGGCTACCGAACACCGGGGAGCTGTTTTTT.

The CDR3 DNA sequence: TGTGCCAGCAGTCGAACAGACAGGGGAGTCGGGGGCTACACCTTC. Protein sequence: CASSRTDRGVGGYTF. The chain uses TRBV6-5 and TRBJ1-2; TRBD1 aligns across 8 bases. CDR1 is MNHEY, CDR2 SVGAGI, per germline. This CDR3 is 15 amino acids long. Losses at the gene ends were 5 bases for V and 8 bases for J; bases not matched to a gene: 13.

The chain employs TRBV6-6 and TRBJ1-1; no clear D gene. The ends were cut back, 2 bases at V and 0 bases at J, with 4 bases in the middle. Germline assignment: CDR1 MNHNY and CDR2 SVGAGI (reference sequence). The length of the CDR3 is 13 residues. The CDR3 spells CASSYRMNTEAFF. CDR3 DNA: TGTGCCAGCAGTTACAGAATGAACACTGAAGCTTTCTTT.

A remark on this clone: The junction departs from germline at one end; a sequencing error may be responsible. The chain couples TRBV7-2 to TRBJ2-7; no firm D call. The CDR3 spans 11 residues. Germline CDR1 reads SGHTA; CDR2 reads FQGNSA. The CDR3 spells CASSSSHEQYF. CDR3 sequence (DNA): TGTGCCAGCAGCTCCTCCCACGAGCAGTACTTC.

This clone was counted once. This CDR3 reads CASSVDRGRGETQYF. As DNA, the CDR3 is TGTGCCAGCAGCGTCGACAGGGGGCGGGGAGAGACCCAGTACTTC. This chain uses TRBV9 with TRBJ2-5; 10 positions match TRBD1. From germline, CDR1 is SGDLS and CDR2 YYNGEE. With V trimmed by 2 bases and J by 4 bases, 5 bases remained unmatched. This CDR3 has 15 amino acids. The full variable domain, its missing parts supplied by reference TRBV9 and TRBJ2-5, is DSGVTQTPKHLITATGQRVTLRCSPRSGDLSVYWYQQSLDQGLQFLIQYYNGEERAKGNILERFSAQQFPDLHSELNLSSLELGDSALYFCASSVDRGRGETQYFGPGTRLLVL.

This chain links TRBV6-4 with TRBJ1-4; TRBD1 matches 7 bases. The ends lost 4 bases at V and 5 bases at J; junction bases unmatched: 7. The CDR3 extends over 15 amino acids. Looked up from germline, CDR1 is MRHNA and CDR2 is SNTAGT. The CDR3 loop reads CASSATRGPNEKLFF. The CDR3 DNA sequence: TGTGCCAGCAGTGCGACAAGGGGGCCGAATGAAAAACTGTTTTTT.

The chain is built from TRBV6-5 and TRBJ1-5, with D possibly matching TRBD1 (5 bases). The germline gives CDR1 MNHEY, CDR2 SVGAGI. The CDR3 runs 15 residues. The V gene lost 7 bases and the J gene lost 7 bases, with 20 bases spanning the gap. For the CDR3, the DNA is TGTGCCAGCAAAGGGGCGCAGTATACGGGACAGCCCCAGCATTTT. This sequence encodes CASKGAQYTGQPQHF.

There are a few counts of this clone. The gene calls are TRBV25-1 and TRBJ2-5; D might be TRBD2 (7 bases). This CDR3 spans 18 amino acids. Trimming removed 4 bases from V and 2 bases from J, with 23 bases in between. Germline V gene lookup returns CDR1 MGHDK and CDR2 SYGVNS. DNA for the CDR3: TGTGCCAGCAGTGGACCGATGATGAGGGGGGGGATGCAAGAGACCCAGTACTTC. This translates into CASSGPMMRGGMQETQYF.

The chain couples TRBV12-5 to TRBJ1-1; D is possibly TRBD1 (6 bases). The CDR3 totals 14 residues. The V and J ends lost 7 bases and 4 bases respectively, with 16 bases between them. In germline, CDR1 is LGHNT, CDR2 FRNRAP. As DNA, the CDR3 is TGTGCTAGTGTTGGGGGGCAGGGAATCACTGAAGCTTTCTTT. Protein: CASVGGQGITEAFF. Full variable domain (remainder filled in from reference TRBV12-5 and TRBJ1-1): DARVTQTPRHKVTEMGQEVTMRCQPILGHNTVFWYRQTMMQGLELLAYFRNRAPLDDSGMPKDRFSAEMPDATLATLKIQPSEPRDSAVYFCASVGGQGITEAFFGQGTRLTVV.

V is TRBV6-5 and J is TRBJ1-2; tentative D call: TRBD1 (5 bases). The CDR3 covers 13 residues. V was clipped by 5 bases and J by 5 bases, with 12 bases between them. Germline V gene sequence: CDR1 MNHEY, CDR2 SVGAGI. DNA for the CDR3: TGTGCCAGCAGTCGCGACAGTAGATATGGCTACACCTTC. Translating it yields CASSRDSRYGYTF.

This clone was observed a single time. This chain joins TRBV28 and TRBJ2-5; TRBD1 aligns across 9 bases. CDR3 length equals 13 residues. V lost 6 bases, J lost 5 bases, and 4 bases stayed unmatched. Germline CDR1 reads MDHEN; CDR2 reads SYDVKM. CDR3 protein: CASRGQGRETQYF. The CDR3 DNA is TGTGCCAGCAGGGGACAGGGTCGGGAGACCCAGTACTTC. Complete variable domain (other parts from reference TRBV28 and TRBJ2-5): DVKVTQSSRYLVKRTGEKVFLECVQDMDHENMFWYRQDPGLGLRLIYFSYDVKMKEKGDIPEGYSVSREKKERFSLILESASTNQTSMYLCASRGQGRETQYFGPGTRLLVL.

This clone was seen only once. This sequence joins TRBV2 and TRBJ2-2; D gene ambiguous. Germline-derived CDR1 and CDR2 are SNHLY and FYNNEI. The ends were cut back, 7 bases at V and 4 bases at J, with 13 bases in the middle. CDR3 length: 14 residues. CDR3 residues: CASKPSPGTGELFF. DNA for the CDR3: TGTGCCAGCAAGCCCAGTCCAGGCACCGGGGAGCTGTTTTTT.

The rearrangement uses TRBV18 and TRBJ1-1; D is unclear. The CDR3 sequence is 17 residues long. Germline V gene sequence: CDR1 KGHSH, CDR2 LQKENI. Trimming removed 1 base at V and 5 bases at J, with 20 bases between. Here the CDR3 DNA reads TGTGCCAGCTCACCACTTAGGGCGGCTAGTTCTGGGACTGAAGCTTTCTTT. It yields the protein CASSPLRAASSGTEAFF. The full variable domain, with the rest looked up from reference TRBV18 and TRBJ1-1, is NAGVMQNPRHLVRRRGQEARLRCSPMKGHSHVYWYRQLPEEGLKFMVYLQKENIIDESGMPKERFSAEFPKEGPSILRIQQVVRGDSAAYFCASSPLRAASSGTEAFFGQGTRLTVV.

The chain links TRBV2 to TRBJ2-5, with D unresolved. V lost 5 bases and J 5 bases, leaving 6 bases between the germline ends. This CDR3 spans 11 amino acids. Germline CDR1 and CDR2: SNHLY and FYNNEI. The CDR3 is CASSPQETQYF. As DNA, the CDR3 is TGTGCCAGCAGTCCCCAGGAGACCCAGTACTTC.

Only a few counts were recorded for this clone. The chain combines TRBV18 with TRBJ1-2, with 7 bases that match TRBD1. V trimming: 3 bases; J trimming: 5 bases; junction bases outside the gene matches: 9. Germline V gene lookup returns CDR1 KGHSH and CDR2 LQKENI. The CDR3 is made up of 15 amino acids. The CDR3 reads CASSPFPGQTYGYTF. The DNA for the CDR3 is TGTGCCAGCTCACCCTTCCCGGGACAGACTTATGGCTACACCTTC.

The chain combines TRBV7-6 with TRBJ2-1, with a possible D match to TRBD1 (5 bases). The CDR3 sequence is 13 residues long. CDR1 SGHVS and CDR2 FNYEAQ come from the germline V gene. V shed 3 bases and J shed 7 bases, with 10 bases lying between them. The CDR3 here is CASSFSQGNEQFF. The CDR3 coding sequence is TGTGCCAGCAGCTTTTCGCAGGGAAATGAGCAGTTCTTC.

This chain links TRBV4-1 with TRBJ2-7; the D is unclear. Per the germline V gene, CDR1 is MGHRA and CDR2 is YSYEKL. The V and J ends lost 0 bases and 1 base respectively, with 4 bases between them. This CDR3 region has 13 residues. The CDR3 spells CASSQELSYEQYF. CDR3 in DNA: TGCGCCAGCAGCCAAGAGTTATCCTACGAGCAGTACTTC.

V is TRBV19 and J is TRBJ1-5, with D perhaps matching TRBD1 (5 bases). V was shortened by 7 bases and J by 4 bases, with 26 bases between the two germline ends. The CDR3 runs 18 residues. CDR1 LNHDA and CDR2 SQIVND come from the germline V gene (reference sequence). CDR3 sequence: CASTSTQIRTGRNQPQHF. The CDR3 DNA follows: TGTGCCAGTACCTCCACTCAAATTCGAACAGGCCGGAATCAGCCCCAGCATTTT. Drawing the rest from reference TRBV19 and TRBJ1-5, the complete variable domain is DGGITQSPKYLFRKEGQNVTLSCEQNLNHDAMYWYRQDPGQGLRLIYYSQIVNDFQKGDIAEGYSVSREKKESFPLTVTSAQKNPTAFYLCASTSTQIRTGRNQPQHFGDGTRLSIL.

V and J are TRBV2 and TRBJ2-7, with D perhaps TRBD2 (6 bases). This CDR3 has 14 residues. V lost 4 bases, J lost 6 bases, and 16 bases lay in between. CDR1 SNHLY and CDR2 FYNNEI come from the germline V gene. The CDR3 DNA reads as TGTGCCAGCAGTGTCCTCGGAGGGGTTAGCGAGCAGTACTTC. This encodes CASSVLGGVSEQYF.

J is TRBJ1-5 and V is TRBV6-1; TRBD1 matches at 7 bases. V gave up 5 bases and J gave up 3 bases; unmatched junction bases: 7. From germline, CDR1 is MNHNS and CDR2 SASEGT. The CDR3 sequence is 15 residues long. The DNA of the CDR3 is TGTGCCAGCAGTAATTCCGGGACAGCCAATCAGCCCCAGCATTTT. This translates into CASSNSGTANQPQHF.

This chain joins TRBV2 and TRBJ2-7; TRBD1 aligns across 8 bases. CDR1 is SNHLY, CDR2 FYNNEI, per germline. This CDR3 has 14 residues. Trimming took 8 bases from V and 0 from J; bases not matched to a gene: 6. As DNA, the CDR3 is TGTGCCAGCCTCAGGGACAGGACCTCCTACGAGCAGTACTTC. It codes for CASLRDRTSYEQYF.

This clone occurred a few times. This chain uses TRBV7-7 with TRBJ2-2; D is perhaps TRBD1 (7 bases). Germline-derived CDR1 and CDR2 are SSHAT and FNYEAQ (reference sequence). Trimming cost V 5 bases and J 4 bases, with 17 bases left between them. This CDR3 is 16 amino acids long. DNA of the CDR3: TGTGCCAGCAGCCCCGTCGGGGGACAGCTCACCGGGGAGCTGTTTTTT. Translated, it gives CASSPVGGQLTGELFF.

The CDR3 DNA reads as TGTGCCTGGAGTCACACACGCTCTGGGGCCAACGTCCTGACTTTC. This sequence encodes CAWSHTRSGANVLTF. The chain recombines TRBV30 with TRBJ2-6; the D is unclear. The CDR3 sequence is 15 residues long. CDR1 and CDR2 from the germline V gene are GTSNPN and SVGIG (reference sequence). The ends were cut back, 2 bases at V and 0 bases at J, with 8 bases in the middle.